A single sample is the source of the 21 T cell receptor beta chains below, sequenced in a study of patients and donors after allogeneic stem cell transplantation (dated by TCRdb to about 2020). Libraries were prepared through RT-PCR. The instrument given in TCRdb is NextSeq 550. TCRdb trimmed public reads at Q25 via fastp, called clones via MiXCR and kept in-frame beta chains. Every entry covers one CDR3 protein and lists the most common genes and DNA from its rows. This sample holds roughly 190,000 distinct CDR3 sequences; less than 45% were observed only once. The ten largest make up 33% of the sample. Sequenced input: blood, either unsorted or a sorted T cell fraction (not recorded which). These receptors were collected from a human donor who was either an allogeneic HSCT recipient or a stem cell or donor lymphocyte infusion donor (not recorded which). It is not recorded whose cells these are; they may come from a transplant donor.

This clonotype showed up just a few times. This sequence joins TRBV19 and TRBJ1-4, with 10 bases identical to TRBD1. The V segment lost 6 bases and the J segment 8 bases; nucleotides outside the gene matches: 12. CDR1 and CDR2 (germline): LNHDA, SQIVND (reference sequence). The CDR3 loop spans 16 amino acids. CDR3 coding DNA: TGTGCCAGTAGCATGCCAACGGGACAGGGGTTAGAAAAACTGTTTTTT. This translates into CASSMPTGQGLEKLFF.

This rearrangement joins TRBV10-3 to TRBJ1-2; TRBD1 matches at 7 bases. The ends lost 10 bases at V and 2 bases at J; junction bases unmatched: 4. This CDR3 is built from 12 residues. In germline, CDR1 is ENHRY, CDR2 SYGVKD. The CDR3 protein is CATGDRNYGYTF. The CDR3 DNA reads as TGTGCCACGGGGGACAGAAACTATGGCTACACCTTC.

V usage is TRBV4-2 and J usage is TRBJ1-2; D is uncertain. Deletions cut 1 base from V and 6 bases from J, with 6 bases between. The CDR3 is 12 amino acids. Germline values: CDR1 LGHNA, CDR2 YNFKEQ. The CDR3 loop reads CASSQGVDGYTF. The CDR3 DNA reads TGTGCCAGCAGCCAAGGGGTGGATGGCTACACCTTC.

This rearrangement joins TRBV28 to TRBJ1-1, with 9 bases lining up with TRBD1. The CDR3 runs to 15 residues. Germline assignment: CDR1 MDHEN and CDR2 SYDVKM. The ends lost 2 bases at V and 4 bases at J; junction bases unmatched: 5. DNA for the CDR3: TGTGCCAGCAGTTTAAGTGGGACAGGGTTCACTGAAGCTTTCTTT. Translating gives CASSLSGTGFTEAFF.

The CDR3: CASTGPMNTEAFF. Written as DNA, the CDR3 is TGTGCCAGCACCGGACCCATGAACACTGAAGCTTTCTTT. The chain recombines TRBV6-2 or TRBV6-3 with TRBJ1-1; no clear D. The ends were cut back, 7 bases at V and 0 bases at J, with 9 bases in the middle. There are 13 residues in the CDR3. CDR1 and CDR2 (germline): MNHEY, SVGEGT.

This clonotype showed up just a few times. The J gene is TRBJ1-1, the V gene TRBV6-5; D is possibly TRBD1 (6 bases). Trimming cost V 8 bases and J 6 bases, with 16 bases left between them. The CDR3 contains 13 residues. Germline V CDR1 and CDR2: MNHEY, SVGAGI. CDR3 loop: CASYGGGNPEAFF. The CDR3 DNA reads as TGTGCCAGCTATGGGGGGGGCAACCCTGAAGCTTTCTTT.

The chain links TRBV29-1 to TRBJ2-2; D unclear. V was clipped by 3 bases and J by 2 bases, with 7 bases between them. This CDR3 spans 13 amino acids. Germline V gene sequence: CDR1 SQVTM, CDR2 ANQGSEA. CDR3: CSVDGQNTGELFF. CDR3 nucleotide sequence: TGCAGCGTTGATGGGCAAAACACCGGGGAGCTGTTTTTT.

This clonotype was seen a few times. The chain has TRBV12-3 or TRBV12-4 and TRBJ2-1; no clear D. The ends were cut back, 7 bases at V and 5 bases at J, with 6 bases in the middle. This CDR3 contains 11 residues. This CDR3 is CASTTNNEQFF. CDR3 sequence (DNA): TGTGCCAGCACCACAAACAATGAGCAGTTCTTC.

The chain employs TRBV15 and TRBJ2-3, with 7 nucleotides matching TRBD2. Losses at the gene ends were 1 base for V and 5 bases for J; bases not matched to a gene: 9. The CDR3 runs 16 residues. Germline assignment: CDR1 LNHNV and CDR2 YYDKDF (reference sequence). Written as DNA, the CDR3 is TGTGCCACCAGCAGAGGAGGAGCGGGATTCAGAGATACGCAGTATTTT. It is translated as CATSRGGAGFRDTQYF. Full variable domain (outside the CDR3, taken from reference TRBV15 and TRBJ2-3): DAMVIQNPRYQVTQFGKPVTLSCSQTLNHNVMYWYQQKSSQAPKLLFHYYDKDFNNEADTPDNFQSRRPNTSFCFLDIRSPGLGDTAMYLCATSRGGAGFRDTQYFGPGTRLTVL.

This clonotype came up once. This chain connects TRBV27 to TRBJ2-3, with D perhaps TRBD2 (6 bases). Germline V gene data show CDR1 as MNHEY and CDR2 as SMNVEV (reference sequence). CDR3 length: 14 residues. The V end lost 5 bases, the J end lost 2 bases, and 11 bases lay between the germline ends. CDR3 DNA: TGTGCCAGCAGTCCCCGGGGGTTCACAGATACGCAGTATTTT. Its translation is CASSPRGFTDTQYF.

This chain uses TRBV12-3 or TRBV12-4 with TRBJ1-1; D not certain. Trimming removed 2 bases from V and 4 bases from J, with 11 bases in between. This CDR3 contains 14 residues. The CDR3 is CASSLRASFTEAFF. Here the CDR3 DNA reads TGTGCCAGCAGTTTACGGGCTTCCTTCACTGAAGCTTTCTTT.

V is TRBV5-1 and J is TRBJ2-3; TRBD1 is a possible D gene (6 bases). Trimming left V 1 base short and J 0 bases short, with 6 bases between. The CDR3 extends over 14 amino acids. The V gene's germline CDR1 is SGHRS and CDR2 YFSETQ. DNA for the CDR3: TGCGCCAGCAGCTTGACAGGGAGCACAGATACGCAGTATTTT. It yields the protein CASSLTGSTDTQYF. The complete variable domain, with remaining parts taken from reference TRBV5-1 and TRBJ2-3, reads KAGVTQTPRYLIKTRGQQVTLSCSPISGHRSVSWYQQTPGQGLQFLFEYFSETQRNKGNFPGRFSGRQFSNSRSEMNVSTLELGDSALYLCASSLTGSTDTQYFGPGTRLTVL.

The chain uses TRBV27 and TRBJ2-7; the D gene is possibly TRBD2 (6 bases). The CDR3 loop spans 14 amino acids. Germline lookup yields CDR1 MNHEY and CDR2 SMNVEV (reference sequence). V lost 3 bases, J lost 0 bases, and 9 bases lay in between. The CDR3 sequence is CASSFSGPSYEQYF. CDR3 bases: TGTGCCAGCAGTTTTAGCGGTCCCTCCTACGAGCAGTACTTC.

This clonotype was seen a handful of times. The chain has TRBV5-1 and TRBJ2-5; D remains unclear. CDR3 length: 13 residues. V lost 0 bases, J lost 5 bases, and 8 bases lay in between. In germline, CDR1 is SGHRS, CDR2 YFSETQ. CDR3 amino acids: CASSLVGKETQYF. As DNA, the CDR3 is TGCGCCAGCAGCTTGGTGGGGAAGGAGACCCAGTACTTC.

V and J are TRBV4-3 and TRBJ2-1; TRBD2 matches at 10 bases. The CDR3 is made up of 15 amino acids. Looked up from germline, CDR1 is LGHNA and CDR2 is YSLEER. The trim removed 4 bases at V and 4 bases at J, leaving 4 bases unmatched. The CDR3 spells CASSPFSGGYNEQFF. The CDR3 DNA reads TGCGCCAGCAGCCCATTTAGCGGGGGGTACAATGAGCAGTTCTTC.

This clonotype was observed a handful of times. The rearrangement links TRBV4-3 to TRBJ2-5; no reliable D call. V shed 0 bases and J shed 1 base, with 6 bases lying between them. Germline V lookup: CDR1 LGHNA, CDR2 YSLEER. CDR3 length: 14 residues. The CDR3, as DNA: TGCGCCAGCAGCCAAGATTTGGCCCAAGAGACCCAGTACTTC. Translation gives CASSQDLAQETQYF.

V and J are TRBV6-2 or TRBV6-3 and TRBJ2-7, with TRBD2 identical over 11 bases. The CDR3 is 17 residues long. The germline gives CDR1 MNHEY, CDR2 SVGEGT. Trimming at V came to 6 bases and at J to 2 bases, leaving 12 bases not matched to a gene. CDR3 region: CASRTPRLAGNPYEQYF. The CDR3 coding sequence is TGTGCCAGCAGAACCCCCCGACTAGCGGGGAATCCCTACGAGCAGTACTTC.

The chain has TRBV7-8 and TRBJ2-1; perhaps TRBD2 as D (6 bases). This CDR3 has 15 amino acids. The germline CDR1 and CDR2 sequences are SGHVS and FQNEAQ. The germline V and J ends were trimmed by 1 base and 5 bases, with 12 bases remaining between them. The CDR3 nucleotides are TGTGCCAGCAGCTTAGTAACGGGAGCGGACAATGAGCAGTTCTTC. Its translation is CASSLVTGADNEQFF.

The rearrangement uses TRBV7-2 and TRBJ1-5; no firm D call. The CDR3 totals 15 residues. Trimming removed 2 bases at V and 4 bases at J, with 12 bases between. CDR1 SGHTA and CDR2 FQGNSA come from the germline V gene. CDR3: CASSLLTGPNQPQHF. In DNA, the CDR3 is TGTGCCAGCAGCTTACTAACCGGACCAAATCAGCCCCAGCATTTT.

This rearrangement joins TRBV5-4 to TRBJ1-1; D remains unclear. The CDR3 totals 14 residues. The germline CDR1 and CDR2 sequences are SGHNT and YYREEE (reference sequence). The V end was cut by 0 bases, the J end by 2 bases, with 8 bases between. CDR3 nucleotides: TGTGCCAGCAGCTTGGACAGAAGCAACACTGAAGCTTTCTTT. Its translation is CASSLDRSNTEAFF.

This clonotype was counted only a few times. This chain links TRBV11-2 with TRBJ2-3, with D perhaps given as TRBD1 or TRBD2 (6 bases each). The CDR3 runs 15 residues. Germline values: CDR1 SGHAT, CDR2 FQNNGV. V was shortened by 9 bases and J by 3 bases, with 19 bases between the two germline ends. CDR3 loop: CASLGGQGKTDTQYF. CDR3 nucleotides: TGTGCCAGTTTAGGGGGGCAGGGCAAGACAGATACGCAGTATTTT. Looking up the rest from reference TRBV11-2 and TRBJ2-3 gives the full variable domain: EAGVAQSPRYKIIEKRQSVAFWCNPISGHATLYWYQQILGQGPKLLIQFQNNGVVDDSQLPKDRFSAERLKGVDSTLKIQPAKLEDSAVYLCASLGGQGKTDTQYFGPGTRLTVL.